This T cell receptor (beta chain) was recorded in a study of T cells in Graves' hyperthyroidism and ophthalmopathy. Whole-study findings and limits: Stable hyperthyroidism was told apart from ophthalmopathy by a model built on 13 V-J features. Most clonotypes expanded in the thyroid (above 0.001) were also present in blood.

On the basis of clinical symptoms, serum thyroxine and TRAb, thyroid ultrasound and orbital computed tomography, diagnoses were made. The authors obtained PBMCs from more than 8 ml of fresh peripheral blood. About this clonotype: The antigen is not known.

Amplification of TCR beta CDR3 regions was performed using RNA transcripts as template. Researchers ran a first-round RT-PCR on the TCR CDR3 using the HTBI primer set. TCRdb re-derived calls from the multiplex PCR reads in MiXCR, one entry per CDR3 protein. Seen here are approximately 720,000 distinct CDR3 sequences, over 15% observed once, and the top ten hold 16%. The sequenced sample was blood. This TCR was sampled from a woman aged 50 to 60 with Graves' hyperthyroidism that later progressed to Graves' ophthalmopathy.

The CDR3 spells CASSLEGGGGRNIQYF. CDR3 coding DNA: TGTGCCAGCAGTTTAGAGGGGGGAGGAGGGAGGAACATTCAGTACTTC. The chain couples TRBV12-3 or TRBV12-4 to TRBJ2-4; the D gene could be TRBD1 or TRBD2 (6 bases each). Between the trimmed V and J ends, which lost 1 base and 7 bases, there was a span of 17 bases. This CDR3 has 16 residues.